The clone carrying this T cell receptor (beta chain) was picked up one time. This sample stems from a study of blood T cells in healthy people across ages. A sample-barcoded 5' primer and a J-beta primer mix were used in a second PCR of roughly 7 to 11 cycles. In TCRdb, the 5' RACE reads were re-called with MiXCR into one record per CDR3 protein. Among approximately 800,000 distinct CDR3 sequences listed, roughly 56% were seen once. Trimming removed 8 bases from V and 10 bases from J; junction bases left unmatched: 4. From germline, CDR1 is MDHEN and CDR2 SYDVKM. CDR3 size: 12 residues. This receptor was taken from a man aged 35-49 years in good health. Specimen: blood. This chain connects TRBV28 to TRBJ1-6, with TRBD1 matching over 8 bases. For the CDR3, the DNA is TGTGCCAGCGGCAGGGGGCAATCACCCCTCCACTTT. Translation gives CASGRGQSPLHF.